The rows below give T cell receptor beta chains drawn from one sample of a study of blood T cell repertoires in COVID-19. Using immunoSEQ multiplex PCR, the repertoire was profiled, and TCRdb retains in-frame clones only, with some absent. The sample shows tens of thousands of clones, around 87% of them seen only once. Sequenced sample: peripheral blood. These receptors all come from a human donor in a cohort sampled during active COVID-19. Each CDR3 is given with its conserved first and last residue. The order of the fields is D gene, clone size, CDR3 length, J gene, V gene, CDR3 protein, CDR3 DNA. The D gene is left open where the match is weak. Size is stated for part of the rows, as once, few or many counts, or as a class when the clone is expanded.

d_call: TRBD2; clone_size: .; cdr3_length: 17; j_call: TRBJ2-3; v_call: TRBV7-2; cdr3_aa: CASSLNGGRAETDTQYF; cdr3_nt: TGTGCCAGCAGCCTAAACGGCGGGAGGGCGGAGACAGATACGCAGTATTTT
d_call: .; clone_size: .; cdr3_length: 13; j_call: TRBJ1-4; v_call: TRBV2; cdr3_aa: CASSVSPGEKLFF; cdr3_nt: TGTGCCAGCAGTGTCTCTCCGGGGGAAAAACTGTTTTTT
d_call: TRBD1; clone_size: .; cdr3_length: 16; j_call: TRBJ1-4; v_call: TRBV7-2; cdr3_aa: CASSQGQGGGNEKLFF; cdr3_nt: TGTGCCAGCAGCCAAGGACAGGGTGGCGGTAATGAAAAACTGTTTTTT
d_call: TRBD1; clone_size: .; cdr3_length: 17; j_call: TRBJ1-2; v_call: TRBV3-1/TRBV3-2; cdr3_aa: CASSQDGDRASPYGYTF; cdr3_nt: TGTGCCAGCAGCCAAGACGGGGACAGGGCCTCGCCCTATGGCTACACCTTC
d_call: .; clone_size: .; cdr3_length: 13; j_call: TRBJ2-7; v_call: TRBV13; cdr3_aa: CASSLRSSYEQYF; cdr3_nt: TGTGCCAGCAGCTTAAGGAGCTCCTACGAGCAGTACTTC
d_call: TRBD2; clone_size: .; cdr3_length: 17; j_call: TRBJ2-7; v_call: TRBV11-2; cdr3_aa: CASSLSFSGQAPYEQYF; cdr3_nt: TGTGCCAGCAGCTTGAGTTTTAGCGGGCAGGCCCCCTACGAGCAGTACTTC
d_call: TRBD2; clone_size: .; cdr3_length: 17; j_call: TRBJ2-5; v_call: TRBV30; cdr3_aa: CAWTTGVAGGSGETQYF; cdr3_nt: TGTGCCTGGACCACCGGGGTAGCGGGGGGCTCCGGCGAGACCCAGTACTTC
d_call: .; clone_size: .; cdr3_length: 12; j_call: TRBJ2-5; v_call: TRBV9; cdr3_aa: CASGRLAGTQYF; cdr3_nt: TGTGCCAGTGGGCGGCTAGCTGGGACCCAGTACTTC
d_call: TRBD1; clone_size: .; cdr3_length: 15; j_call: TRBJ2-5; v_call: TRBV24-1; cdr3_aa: CATSDPGQAQETQYF; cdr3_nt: TGTGCCACCAGTGACCCCGGACAGGCTCAAGAGACCCAGTACTTC
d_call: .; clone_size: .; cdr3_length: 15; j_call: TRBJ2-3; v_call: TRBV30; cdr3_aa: CAWSGLGRSTDTQYF; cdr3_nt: TGTGCCTGGAGTGGCCTGGGGCGAAGCACAGATACGCAGTATTTT
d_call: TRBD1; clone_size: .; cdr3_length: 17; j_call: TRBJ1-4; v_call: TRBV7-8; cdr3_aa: CASSGGTGFATNEKLFF; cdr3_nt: TGTGCCAGCAGCGGAGGGACAGGGTTTGCAACTAATGAAAAACTGTTTTTT
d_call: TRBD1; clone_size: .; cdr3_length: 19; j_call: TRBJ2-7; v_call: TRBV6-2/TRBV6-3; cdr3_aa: CASSYRGQDDQKIDYEQYF; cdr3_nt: TGTGCCAGCAGTTACCGGGGACAGGACGACCAAAAAATTGACTACGAGCAGTACTTC
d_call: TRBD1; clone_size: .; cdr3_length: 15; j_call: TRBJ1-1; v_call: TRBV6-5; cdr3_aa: CASSYLGQGNTEAFF; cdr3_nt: TGTGCCAGCAGTTACCTTGGACAGGGGAACACTGAAGCTTTCTTT
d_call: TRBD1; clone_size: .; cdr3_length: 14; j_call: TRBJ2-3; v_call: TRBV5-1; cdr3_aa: CASSSGTGPDTQYF; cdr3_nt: TGCGCCAGCAGCTCCGGGACAGGGCCAGATACGCAGTATTTT
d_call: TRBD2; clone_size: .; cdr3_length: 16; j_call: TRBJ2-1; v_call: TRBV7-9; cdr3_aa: CASSPLGGSSYNEQFF; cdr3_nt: TGTGCCAGCAGCCCGCTCGGGGGGAGCTCCTACAATGAGCAGTTCTTC
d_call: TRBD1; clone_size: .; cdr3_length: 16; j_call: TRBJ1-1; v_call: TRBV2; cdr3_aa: CASSENRDRGGTEAFF; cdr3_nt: TGTGCCAGCAGTGAAAACCGGGACAGGGGCGGCACTGAAGCTTTCTTT
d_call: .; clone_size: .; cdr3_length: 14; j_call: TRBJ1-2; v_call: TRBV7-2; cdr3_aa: CASSLEGGQYGYTF; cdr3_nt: TGTGCCAGCAGCTTAGAGGGAGGACAATATGGCTACACCTTC
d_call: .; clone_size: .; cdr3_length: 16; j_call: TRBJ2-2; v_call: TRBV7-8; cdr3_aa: CASSLGGISGTGELFF; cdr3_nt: TGTGCCAGCAGCTTAGGAGGGATTAGCGGCACCGGGGAGCTGTTTTTT
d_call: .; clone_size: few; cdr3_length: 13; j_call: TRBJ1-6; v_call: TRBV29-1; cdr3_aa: CSVRGSYNSPLHF; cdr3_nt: TGCAGCGTTAGAGGCTCCTATAATTCACCCCTCCACTTT
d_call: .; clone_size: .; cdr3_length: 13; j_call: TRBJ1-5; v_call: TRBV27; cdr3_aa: CASSLAWAQPQHF; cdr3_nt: TGTGCCAGCAGTTTAGCATGGGCCCAGCCCCAGCATTTT
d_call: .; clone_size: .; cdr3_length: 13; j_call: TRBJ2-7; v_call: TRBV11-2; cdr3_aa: CASSLKYGYEQYF; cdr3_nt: TGTGCCAGCAGCTTAAAATACGGGTACGAGCAGTACTTC
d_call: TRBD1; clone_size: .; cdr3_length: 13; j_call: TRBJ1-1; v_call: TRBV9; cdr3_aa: CASSPGTVTEAFF; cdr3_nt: TGTGCCAGCAGCCCCGGGACAGTCACTGAAGCTTTCTTT
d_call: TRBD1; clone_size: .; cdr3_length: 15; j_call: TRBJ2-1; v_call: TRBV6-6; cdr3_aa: CASSTGTGVYNEQFF; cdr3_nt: TGTGCCAGCAGTACCGGGACAGGGGTCTACAATGAGCAGTTCTTC
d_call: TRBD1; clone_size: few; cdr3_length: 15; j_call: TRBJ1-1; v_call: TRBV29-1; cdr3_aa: CSVDRTGGMNTEAFF; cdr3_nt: TGCAGCGTTGATCGAACAGGGGGTATGAACACTGAAGCTTTCTTT
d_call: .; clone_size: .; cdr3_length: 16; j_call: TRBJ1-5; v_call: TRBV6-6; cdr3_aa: CASSSTSGDSNQPQHF; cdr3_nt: TGTGCCAGCAGTTCAACCTCAGGGGATAGCAATCAGCCCCAGCATTTT
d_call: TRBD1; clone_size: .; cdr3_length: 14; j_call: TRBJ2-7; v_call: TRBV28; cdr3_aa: CASSLGTGLYEQYF; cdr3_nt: TGTGCCAGCAGTTTAGGGACAGGGCTCTACGAGCAGTACTTC
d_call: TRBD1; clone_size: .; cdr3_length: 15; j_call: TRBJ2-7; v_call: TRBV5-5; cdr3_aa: CASSFTGVISYEQYF; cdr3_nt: TGTGCCAGCAGCTTCACAGGGGTTATCTCCTACGAGCAGTACTTC
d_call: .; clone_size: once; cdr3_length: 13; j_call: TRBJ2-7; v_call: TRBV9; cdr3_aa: CASSDGVNYEQYF; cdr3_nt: TGTGCCAGCAGCGACGGGGTTAATTACGAGCAGTACTTC
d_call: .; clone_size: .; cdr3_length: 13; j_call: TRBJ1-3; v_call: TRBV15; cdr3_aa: CATSRGPGNTIYF; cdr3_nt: TGTGCCACCAGCAGGGGGCCCGGAAACACCATATATTTT
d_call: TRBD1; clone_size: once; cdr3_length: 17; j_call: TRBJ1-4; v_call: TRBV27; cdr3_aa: CASSPHSTGFPNEKLFF; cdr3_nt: TGTGCCAGCAGTCCCCATTCGACAGGGTTCCCTAATGAAAAACTGTTTTTT
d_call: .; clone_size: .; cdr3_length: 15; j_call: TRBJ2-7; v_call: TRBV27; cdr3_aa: CASSLMGQSFYEQYF; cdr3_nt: TGTGCCAGCAGTTTAATGGGGCAATCCTTCTACGAGCAGTACTTC
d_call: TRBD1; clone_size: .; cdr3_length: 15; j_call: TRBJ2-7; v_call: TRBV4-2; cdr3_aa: CASSQVRTGSYEQYF; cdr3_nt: TGTGCCAGCAGCCAAGTAAGGACAGGGTCCTACGAGCAGTACTTC
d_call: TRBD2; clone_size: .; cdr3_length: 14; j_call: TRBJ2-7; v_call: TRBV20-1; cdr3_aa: CSASRRGSSYEQYF; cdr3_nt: TGCAGTGCTAGTCGGCGCGGGAGCTCCTACGAGCAGTACTTC
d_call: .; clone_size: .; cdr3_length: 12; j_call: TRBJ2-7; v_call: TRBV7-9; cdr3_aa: CASSLMAVEQYF; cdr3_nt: TGTGCCAGCAGCTTAATGGCGGTCGAGCAGTACTTC
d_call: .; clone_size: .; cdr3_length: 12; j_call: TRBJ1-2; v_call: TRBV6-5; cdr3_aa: CASSSLGEGYTF; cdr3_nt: TGTGCCAGCAGTTCGCTAGGCGAAGGCTACACCTTC
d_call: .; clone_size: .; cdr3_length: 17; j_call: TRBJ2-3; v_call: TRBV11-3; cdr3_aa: CASSPRSVGGGRDTQYF; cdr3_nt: TGTGCCAGCAGCCCCCGGAGTGTGGGGGGAGGTAGAGATACGCAGTATTTT
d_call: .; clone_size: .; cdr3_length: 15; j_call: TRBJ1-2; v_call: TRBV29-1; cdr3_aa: CSVEGLGGATSGYTF; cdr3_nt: TGCAGCGTTGAAGGGCTGGGCGGGGCGACGAGTGGCTACACCTTC
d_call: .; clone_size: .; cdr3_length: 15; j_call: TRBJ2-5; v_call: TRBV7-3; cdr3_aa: CASSPRGGGAETQYF; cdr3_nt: TGTGCCAGCAGCCCACGGGGTGGGGGGGCGGAGACCCAGTACTTC
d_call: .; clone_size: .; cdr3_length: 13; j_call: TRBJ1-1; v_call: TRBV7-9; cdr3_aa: CASSLGQGREAFF; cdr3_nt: TGTGCCAGCAGCTTGGGCCAAGGCAGGGAAGCTTTCTTT
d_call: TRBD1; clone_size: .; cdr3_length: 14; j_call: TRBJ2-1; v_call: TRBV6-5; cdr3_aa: CASRTGGSLNEQFF; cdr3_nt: TGTGCCAGCAGGACAGGGGGATCACTCAATGAGCAGTTCTTC
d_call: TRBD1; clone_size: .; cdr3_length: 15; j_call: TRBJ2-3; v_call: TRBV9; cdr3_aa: CASSVFGTATDTQYF; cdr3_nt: TGTGCCAGCAGCGTTTTCGGGACAGCCACAGATACGCAGTATTTT
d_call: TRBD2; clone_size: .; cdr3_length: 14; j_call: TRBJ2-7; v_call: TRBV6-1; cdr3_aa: CASIEAGLELEQYF; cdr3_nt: TGTGCCAGCATTGAAGCGGGACTAGAACTCGAGCAGTACTTC
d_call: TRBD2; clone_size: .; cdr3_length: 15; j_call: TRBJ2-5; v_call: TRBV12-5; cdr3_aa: CASGFSGGPGETQYF; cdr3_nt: TGTGCTAGTGGTTTCAGCGGGGGGCCGGGGGAGACCCAGTACTTC
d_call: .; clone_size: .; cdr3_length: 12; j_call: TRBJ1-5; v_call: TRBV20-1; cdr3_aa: CSASQQGQPQHF; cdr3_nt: TGCAGTGCTAGTCAACAGGGCCAGCCCCAGCATTTT
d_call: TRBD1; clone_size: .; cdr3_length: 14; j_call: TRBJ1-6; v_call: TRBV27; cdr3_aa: CASSYGQGMAPLHF; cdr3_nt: TGTGCCAGCAGTTATGGACAGGGAATGGCTCCCCTCCACTTT
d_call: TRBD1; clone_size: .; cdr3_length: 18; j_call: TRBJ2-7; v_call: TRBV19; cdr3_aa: CASSAPGQGGEGSYEQYF; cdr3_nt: TGTGCCAGTAGCGCTCCGGGACAGGGGGGAGAGGGCTCCTACGAGCAGTACTTC
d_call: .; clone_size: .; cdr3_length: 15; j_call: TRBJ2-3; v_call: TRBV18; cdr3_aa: CASSRTSLAWDTQYF; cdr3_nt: TGTGCCAGCTCACGGACTTCACTAGCATGGGATACGCAGTATTTT
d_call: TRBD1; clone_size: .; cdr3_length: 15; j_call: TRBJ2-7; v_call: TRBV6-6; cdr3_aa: CASRDRAPHLYEQYF; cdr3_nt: TGTGCCAGCAGGGACAGGGCCCCCCACCTCTACGAGCAGTACTTC
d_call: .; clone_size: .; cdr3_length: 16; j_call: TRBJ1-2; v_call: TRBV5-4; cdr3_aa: CASSWPGQPGGPGYTF; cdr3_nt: TGTGCCAGCAGCTGGCCCGGACAGCCGGGGGGACCTGGCTACACCTTC
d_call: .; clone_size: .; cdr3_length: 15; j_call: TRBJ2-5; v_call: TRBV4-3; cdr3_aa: CASSPQLDRQETQYF; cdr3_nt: TGCGCCAGCAGCCCCCAATTGGACAGACAAGAGACCCAGTACTTC
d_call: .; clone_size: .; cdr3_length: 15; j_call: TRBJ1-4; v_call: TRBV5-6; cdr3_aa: CASSLARYYNEKLFF; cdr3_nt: TGTGCCAGCAGCTTGGCGCGATATTATAATGAAAAACTGTTTTTT
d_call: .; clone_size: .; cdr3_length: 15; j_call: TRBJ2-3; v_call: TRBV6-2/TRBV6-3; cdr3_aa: CASSYSTYQTDTQYF; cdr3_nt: TGTGCCAGCAGTTACTCGACTTATCAAACAGATACGCAGTATTTT
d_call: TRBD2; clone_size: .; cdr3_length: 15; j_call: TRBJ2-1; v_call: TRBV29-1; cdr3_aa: CSVVAGTSSYNEQFF; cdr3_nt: TGCAGCGTTGTAGCGGGGACGAGCTCCTACAATGAGCAGTTCTTC
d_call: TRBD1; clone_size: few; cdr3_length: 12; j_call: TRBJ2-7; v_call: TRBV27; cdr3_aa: CAIRTQGNEQYF; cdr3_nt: TGTGCCATTCGCACACAGGGGAACGAGCAGTACTTC
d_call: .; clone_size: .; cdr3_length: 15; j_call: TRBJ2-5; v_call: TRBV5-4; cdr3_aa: CASRRDFTSWETQYF; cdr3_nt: TGTGCCAGCCGCCGGGACTTCACGTCCTGGGAGACCCAGTACTTC
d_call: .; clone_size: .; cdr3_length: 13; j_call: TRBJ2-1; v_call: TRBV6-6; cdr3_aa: CASSYVQGYEQFF; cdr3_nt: TGTGCCAGCAGTTACGTACAGGGATATGAGCAGTTCTTC
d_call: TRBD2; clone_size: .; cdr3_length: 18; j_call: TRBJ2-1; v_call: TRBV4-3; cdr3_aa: CASSHGTSGEFSYNEQFF; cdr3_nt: TGCGCCAGCAGCCACGGGACTAGCGGGGAGTTCTCCTACAATGAGCAGTTCTTC